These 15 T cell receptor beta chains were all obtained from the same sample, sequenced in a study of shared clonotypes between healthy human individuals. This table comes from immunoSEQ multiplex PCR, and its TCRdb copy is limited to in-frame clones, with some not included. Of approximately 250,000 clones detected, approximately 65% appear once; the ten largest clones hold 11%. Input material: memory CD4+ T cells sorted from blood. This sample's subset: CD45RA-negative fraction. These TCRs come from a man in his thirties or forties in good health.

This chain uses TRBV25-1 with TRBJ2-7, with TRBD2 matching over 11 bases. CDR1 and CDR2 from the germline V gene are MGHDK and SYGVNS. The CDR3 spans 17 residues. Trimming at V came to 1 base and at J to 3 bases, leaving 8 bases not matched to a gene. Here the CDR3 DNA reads TGTGCCAGCAGTGAATCCACTAGCGGGAGTAAATACTACGAGCAGTACTTC. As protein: CASSESTSGSKYYEQYF.

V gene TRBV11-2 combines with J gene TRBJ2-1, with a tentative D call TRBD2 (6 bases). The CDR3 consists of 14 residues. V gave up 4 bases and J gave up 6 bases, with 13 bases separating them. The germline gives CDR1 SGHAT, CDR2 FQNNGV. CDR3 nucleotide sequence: TGTGCCAGCAGCTACCGGGACTCACTCAATGAGCAGTTCTTC. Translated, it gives CASSYRDSLNEQFF.

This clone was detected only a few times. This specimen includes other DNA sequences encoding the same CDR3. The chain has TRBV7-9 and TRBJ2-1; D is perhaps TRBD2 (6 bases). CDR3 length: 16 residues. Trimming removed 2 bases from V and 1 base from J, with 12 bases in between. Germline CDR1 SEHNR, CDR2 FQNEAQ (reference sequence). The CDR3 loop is CASSLSLAGSYNEQFF. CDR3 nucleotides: TGTGCCAGCAGCTTAAGTTTGGCGGGATCCTACAATGAGCAGTTCTTC.

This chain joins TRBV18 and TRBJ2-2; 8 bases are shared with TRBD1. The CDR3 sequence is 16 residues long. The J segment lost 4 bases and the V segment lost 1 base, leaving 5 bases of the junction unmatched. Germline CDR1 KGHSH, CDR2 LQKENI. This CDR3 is CASSPLQGAPTGELFF. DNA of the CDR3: TGTGCCAGCTCACCACTTCAGGGGGCGCCCACCGGGGAGCTGTTTTTT.

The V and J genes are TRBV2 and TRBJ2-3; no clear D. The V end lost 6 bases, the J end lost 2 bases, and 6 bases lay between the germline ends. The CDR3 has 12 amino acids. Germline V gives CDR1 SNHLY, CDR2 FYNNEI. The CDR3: CASRVITDTQYF. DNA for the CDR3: TGTGCCAGCAGGGTCATCACAGATACGCAGTATTTT.

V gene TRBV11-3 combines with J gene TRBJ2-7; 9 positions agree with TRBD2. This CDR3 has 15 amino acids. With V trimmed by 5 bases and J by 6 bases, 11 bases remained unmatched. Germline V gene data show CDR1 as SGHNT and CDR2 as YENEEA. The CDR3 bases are TGTGCCAGCAGCCCAGGCGGTAGCGGGAGCGGCGAGCAGTACTTC. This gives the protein CASSPGGSGSGEQYF.

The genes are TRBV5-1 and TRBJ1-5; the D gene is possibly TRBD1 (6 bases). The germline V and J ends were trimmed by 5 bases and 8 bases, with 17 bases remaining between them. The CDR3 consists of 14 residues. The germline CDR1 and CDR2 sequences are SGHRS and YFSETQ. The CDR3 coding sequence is TGCGCCAGCAGTTCGGGGGGGCAAGGGGAGCCCCAGCATTTT. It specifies CASSSGGQGEPQHF.

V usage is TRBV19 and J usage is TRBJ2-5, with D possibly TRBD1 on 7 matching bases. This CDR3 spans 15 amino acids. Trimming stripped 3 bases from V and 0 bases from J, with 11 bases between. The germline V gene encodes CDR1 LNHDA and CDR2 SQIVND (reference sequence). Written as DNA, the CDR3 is TGTGCCAGTAGTATCCCAGGGGGGTACCAAGAGACCCAGTACTTC. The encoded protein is CASSIPGGYQETQYF.

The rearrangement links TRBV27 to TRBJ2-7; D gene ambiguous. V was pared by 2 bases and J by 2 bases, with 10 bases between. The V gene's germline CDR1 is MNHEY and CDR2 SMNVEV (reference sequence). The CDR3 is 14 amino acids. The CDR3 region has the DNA TGTGCCAGCAGTTTAAAGAGCGTGACCTACGAGCAGTACTTC. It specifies CASSLKSVTYEQYF.

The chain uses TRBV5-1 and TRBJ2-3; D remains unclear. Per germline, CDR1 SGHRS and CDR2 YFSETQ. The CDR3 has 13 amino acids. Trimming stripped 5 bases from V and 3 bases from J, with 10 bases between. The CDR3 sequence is CASRAPTTDTQYF. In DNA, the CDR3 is TGCGCCAGCAGGGCCCCGACGACAGATACGCAGTATTTT.

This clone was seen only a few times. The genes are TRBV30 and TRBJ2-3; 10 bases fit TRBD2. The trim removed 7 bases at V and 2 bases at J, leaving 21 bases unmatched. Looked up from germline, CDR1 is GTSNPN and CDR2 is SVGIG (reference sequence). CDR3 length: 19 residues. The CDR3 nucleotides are TGTGCCTTCCAGAACATACTTTGGGAGACTAGCGGGTTCACAGATACGCAGTATTTT. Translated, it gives CAFQNILWETSGFTDTQYF.

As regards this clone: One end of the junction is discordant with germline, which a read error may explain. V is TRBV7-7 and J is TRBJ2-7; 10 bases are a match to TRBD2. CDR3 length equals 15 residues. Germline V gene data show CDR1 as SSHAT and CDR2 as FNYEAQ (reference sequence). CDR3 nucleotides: TGTGCTAGCAGCTTTTCTAGCGGGGGCTCCTACGAGCAGTACTTC. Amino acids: CASSFSSGGSYEQYF.

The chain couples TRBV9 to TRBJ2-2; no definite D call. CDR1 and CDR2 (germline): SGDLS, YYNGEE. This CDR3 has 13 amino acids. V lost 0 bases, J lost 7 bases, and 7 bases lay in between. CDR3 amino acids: CASSVVPGGELFF. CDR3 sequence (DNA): TGTGCCAGCAGCGTAGTCCCCGGCGGGGAGCTGTTTTTT.

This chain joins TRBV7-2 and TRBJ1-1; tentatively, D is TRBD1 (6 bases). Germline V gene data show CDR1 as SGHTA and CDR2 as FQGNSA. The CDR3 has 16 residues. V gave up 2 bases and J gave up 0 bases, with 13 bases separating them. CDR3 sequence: CASSLTARGLNTEAFF. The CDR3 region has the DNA TGTGCCAGCAGCTTAACAGCGAGGGGGTTGAACACTGAAGCTTTCTTT.

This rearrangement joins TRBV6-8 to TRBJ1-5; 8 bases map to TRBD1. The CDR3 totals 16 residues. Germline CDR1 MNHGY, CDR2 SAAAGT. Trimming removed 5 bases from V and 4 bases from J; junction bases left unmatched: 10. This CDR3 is CASSSPRTGINQPQHF. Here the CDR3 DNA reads TGTGCCAGCAGTAGCCCCAGGACAGGGATAAATCAGCCCCAGCATTTT.